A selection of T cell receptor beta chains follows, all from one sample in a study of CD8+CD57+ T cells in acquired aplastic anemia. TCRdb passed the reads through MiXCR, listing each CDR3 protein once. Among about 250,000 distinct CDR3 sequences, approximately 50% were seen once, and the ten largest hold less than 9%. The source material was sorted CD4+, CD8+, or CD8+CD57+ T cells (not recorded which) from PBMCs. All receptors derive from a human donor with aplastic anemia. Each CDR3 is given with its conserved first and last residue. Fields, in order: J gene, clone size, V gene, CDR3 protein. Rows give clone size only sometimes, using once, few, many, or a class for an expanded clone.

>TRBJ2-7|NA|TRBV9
CASSARGRAGGPFNEQYF
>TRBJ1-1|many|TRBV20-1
CSARDYSEAFF
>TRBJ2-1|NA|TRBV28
CASGIRGGSYNEQFF
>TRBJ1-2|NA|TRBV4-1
CASSSTGGINYGYTF
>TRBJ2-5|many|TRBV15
CATSREGSGGGIQETQYF
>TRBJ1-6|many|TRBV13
CASSSTGEPYNSPLHF
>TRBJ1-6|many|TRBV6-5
CASSYSSRSGRYSPLHF
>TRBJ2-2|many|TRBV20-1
CSAFSGGADTGELFF
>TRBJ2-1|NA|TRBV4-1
CASTPLVSGGVHNEQFF
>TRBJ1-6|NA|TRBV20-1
CSARVSQGNSPLHF
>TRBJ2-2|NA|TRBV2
CASRGGLADYTGELFF
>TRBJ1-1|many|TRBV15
CATSRDGGGKNTEAFF
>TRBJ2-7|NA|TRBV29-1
CSAGQGAVEQYF
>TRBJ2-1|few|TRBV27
CASTPRLAGDEQFF
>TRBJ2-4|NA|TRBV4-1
CASSQVAGNIQYF
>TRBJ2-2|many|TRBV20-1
CSKQGAVGELFF
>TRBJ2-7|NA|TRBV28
CASSLVRMGEQYF
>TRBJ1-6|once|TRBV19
CASSDRGSPLHF
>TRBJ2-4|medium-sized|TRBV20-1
CSASRVAKNIQYF
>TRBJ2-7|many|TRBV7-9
CASSPSAGEDYEQYF
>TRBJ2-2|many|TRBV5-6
CASSLGQNTGELFF
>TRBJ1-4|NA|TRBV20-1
CSAEDRGTNEKLFF
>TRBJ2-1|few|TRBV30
CAWSSSGPYNEQFF
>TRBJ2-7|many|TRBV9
CASSETSGGAYEQYF
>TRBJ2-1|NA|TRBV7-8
CASSLELGDDEQFF
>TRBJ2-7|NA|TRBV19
CARDLTSQPYEQYF
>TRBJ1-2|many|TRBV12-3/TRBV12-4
CASTESGAHYGYTF
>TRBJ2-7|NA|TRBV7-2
CASSLGQANSYEQYF
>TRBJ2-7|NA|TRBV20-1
CSATPGDSYEQYF
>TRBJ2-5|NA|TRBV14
CASSPSLAGGGETQYF